This T cell receptor (beta chain) was sequenced in a study of blood T cell repertoires in COVID-19. Overall study context: PBMCs, B-cell-depleted T cells, or T cells were the source of the cDNA or gDNA that made up the material.

V gave up 1 base and J gave up 4 bases, with 10 bases separating them. This CDR3 spans 14 amino acids. The germline V gene has CDR1 SGHTA and CDR2 FQGNSA. As processed by the authors: By means of reference gene primer amplification, nucleated cell counts were estimated. Libraries were prepared by immunoSEQ multiplex PCR; TCRdb keeps only in-frame clonotypes and omits some of them. For V, J and clone size, that table is used; D and trimming come from the DNA. Of hundreds of thousands of clones listed, 80% to 90% were seen once; the top ten hold 2% to 2.5%. Participant reports of clinical history set cohort assignment. Symptom resolution, clearance, or two negative PCRs marked donors in Cohort 3 as recovered.

The chain combines TRBV7-2 with TRBJ1-1; D is possibly TRBD1 (6 bases). The sample consisted of PBMCs or T cells enriched from blood (not recorded which). The TCR sequence derives from a woman aged 18-29 years who had recovered from COVID-19. The CDR3 is CASSLEGQLTEAFF. CDR3 nucleotides: TGTGCCAGCAGCTTAGAAGGACAGCTCACTGAAGCTTTCTTT.